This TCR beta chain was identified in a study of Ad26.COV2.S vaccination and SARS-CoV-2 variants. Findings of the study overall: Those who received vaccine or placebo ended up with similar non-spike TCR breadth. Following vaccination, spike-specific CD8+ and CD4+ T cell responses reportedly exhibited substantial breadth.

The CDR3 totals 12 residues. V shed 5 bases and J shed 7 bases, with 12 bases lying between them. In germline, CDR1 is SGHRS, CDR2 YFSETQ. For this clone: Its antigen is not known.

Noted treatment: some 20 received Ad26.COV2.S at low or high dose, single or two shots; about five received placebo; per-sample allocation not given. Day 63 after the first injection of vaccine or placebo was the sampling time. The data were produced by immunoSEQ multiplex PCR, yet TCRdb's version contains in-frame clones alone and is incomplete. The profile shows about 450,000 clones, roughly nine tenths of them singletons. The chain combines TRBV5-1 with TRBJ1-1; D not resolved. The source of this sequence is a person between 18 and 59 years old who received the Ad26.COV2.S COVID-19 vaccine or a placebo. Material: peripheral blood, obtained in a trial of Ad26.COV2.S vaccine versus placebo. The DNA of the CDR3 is TGCGCCAGCAGTCGATACGACCATGAAGCTTTCTTT. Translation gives CASSRYDHEAFF.